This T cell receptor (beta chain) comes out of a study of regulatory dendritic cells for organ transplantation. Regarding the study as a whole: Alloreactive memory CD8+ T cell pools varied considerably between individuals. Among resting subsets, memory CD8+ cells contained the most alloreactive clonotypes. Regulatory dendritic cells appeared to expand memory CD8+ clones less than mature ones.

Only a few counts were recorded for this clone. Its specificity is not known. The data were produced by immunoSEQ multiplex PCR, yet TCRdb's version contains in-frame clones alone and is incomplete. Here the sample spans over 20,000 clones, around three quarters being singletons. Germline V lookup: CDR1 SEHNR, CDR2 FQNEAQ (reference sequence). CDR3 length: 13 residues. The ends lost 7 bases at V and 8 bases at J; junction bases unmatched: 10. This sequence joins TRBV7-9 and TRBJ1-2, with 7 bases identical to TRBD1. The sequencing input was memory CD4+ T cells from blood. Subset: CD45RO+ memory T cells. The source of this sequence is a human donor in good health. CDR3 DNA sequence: TGTGCCAGCACCGACAGGGTCCCCTTGGGCTACACCTTC. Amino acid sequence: CASTDRVPLGYTF. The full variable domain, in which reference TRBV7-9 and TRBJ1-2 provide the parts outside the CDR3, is DTGVSQNPRHKITKRGQNVTFRCDPISEHNRLYWYRQTLGQGPEFLTYFQNEAQLEKSRLLSDRFSAERPKGSFSTLEIQRTEQGDSAMYLCASTDRVPLGYTFGSGTRLTVV.